This is a list of T cell receptor beta chains from one sample in a study of blood T cell repertoires in COVID-19. Clones were sequenced by immunoSEQ multiplex PCR, and TCRdb holds only the in-frame ones, with some missing. The table has 120,000 or so clones, 85% seen once; the top ten hold 25% to 30%. The sample taken for sequencing was peripheral blood. The receptors here all came from a woman aged 80 or over with acute or convalescent COVID-19. Each CDR3 is given with its conserved first and last residue. D genes are given only for firm matches. Not every row has a clone size; where given, it reads once, few, many or a size class.

clone_size: -
v_call: TRBV6-2/TRBV6-3
cdr3_length: 16
d_call: TRBD1
j_call: TRBJ1-5
cdr3_nt: TGTGCCAGCAGCCCACCCCCTGGGACAGTGCATCAGCCCCAGCATTTT
cdr3_aa: CASSPPPGTVHQPQHF

clone_size: -
v_call: TRBV2
cdr3_length: 12
d_call: TRBD1
j_call: TRBJ1-1
cdr3_nt: TGTGCCAGGGGGGACAGTAACACTGAAGCTTTCTTT
cdr3_aa: CARGDSNTEAFF

clone_size: -
v_call: TRBV12-2
cdr3_length: 15
d_call: -
j_call: TRBJ1-2
cdr3_nt: TGTGCAAGTCGCTTAGAGGGCAGGGGCGACTATGGCTACACCTTC
cdr3_aa: CASRLEGRGDYGYTF

clone_size: few
v_call: TRBV3-1/TRBV3-2
cdr3_length: 15
d_call: -
j_call: TRBJ2-1
cdr3_nt: TGTGCCAGCAGCCAAGATAAAGCAGGCGGGAATGAGCAGTTCTTC
cdr3_aa: CASSQDKAGGNEQFF

clone_size: -
v_call: TRBV11-3
cdr3_length: 13
d_call: -
j_call: TRBJ1-6
cdr3_nt: TGTGCCAGCAGCTCGACCCTAGATTCACCCCTCCACTTT
cdr3_aa: CASSSTLDSPLHF

clone_size: -
v_call: TRBV27
cdr3_length: 16
d_call: -
j_call: TRBJ1-1
cdr3_nt: TGTGCCAGCAGTCGCCTCAGGGGAAGGGTAGACACTGAAGCTTTCTTT
cdr3_aa: CASSRLRGRVDTEAFF

clone_size: -
v_call: TRBV19
cdr3_length: 15
d_call: TRBD2
j_call: TRBJ2-2
cdr3_nt: TGTGCCAGTAGTATGGGTAGAGCGGGGACCGGGGAGCTGTTTTTT
cdr3_aa: CASSMGRAGTGELFF

clone_size: once
v_call: TRBV7-2
cdr3_length: 18
d_call: TRBD2
j_call: TRBJ2-3
cdr3_nt: TGTGCCAGCAGCTTCGGCCTAGCGGGCATACTTCCCACAGATACGCAGTATTTT
cdr3_aa: CASSFGLAGILPTDTQYF

clone_size: -
v_call: TRBV5-1
cdr3_length: 15
d_call: -
j_call: TRBJ2-2
cdr3_nt: TGCGCCAGCAGCTTGTTTACGCGTAACACCGGGGAGCTGTTTTTT
cdr3_aa: CASSLFTRNTGELFF

clone_size: -
v_call: TRBV5-1
cdr3_length: 18
d_call: TRBD1
j_call: TRBJ1-3
cdr3_nt: TGCGCCAGCAGCTTGGCCAGGGGACAGGGAAGGAGTGGAAACACCATATATTTT
cdr3_aa: CASSLARGQGRSGNTIYF

clone_size: -
v_call: TRBV4-1
cdr3_length: 12
d_call: TRBD2
j_call: TRBJ2-4
cdr3_nt: TGCGCCAGCAGCCAATCAGCGGGGGGCTTGTACTTC
cdr3_aa: CASSQSAGGLYF

clone_size: once
v_call: TRBV3-1/TRBV3-2
cdr3_length: 13
d_call: TRBD1
j_call: TRBJ1-1
cdr3_nt: TGTGCCAGCAGCCGAACAGGGGGCACTGAAGCTTTCTTT
cdr3_aa: CASSRTGGTEAFF

clone_size: -
v_call: TRBV5-1
cdr3_length: 14
d_call: -
j_call: TRBJ1-1
cdr3_nt: TGCGCCAGCAGCAACGGACAGCTGAACACTGAAGCTTTCTTT
cdr3_aa: CASSNGQLNTEAFF

clone_size: -
v_call: TRBV7-3
cdr3_length: 16
d_call: TRBD1
j_call: TRBJ1-1
cdr3_nt: TGTGCCAGCAGCTCATTGGGACAGGGAATGAACACTGAAGCTTTCTTT
cdr3_aa: CASSSLGQGMNTEAFF

clone_size: few
v_call: TRBV7-3
cdr3_length: 16
d_call: -
j_call: TRBJ1-2
cdr3_nt: TGTGCCAGCAGCTCGTCGGGAGATTCGGCCCCCTATGGCTACACCTTC
cdr3_aa: CASSSSGDSAPYGYTF

clone_size: -
v_call: TRBV23-1
cdr3_length: 18
d_call: TRBD1
j_call: TRBJ1-6
cdr3_nt: TGCGCCAGCATCCCTTTACCGGGACAGCTAAAGAAAAATTCACCCCTCCACTTT
cdr3_aa: CASIPLPGQLKKNSPLHF

clone_size: -
v_call: TRBV14
cdr3_length: 16
d_call: TRBD1
j_call: TRBJ1-6
cdr3_nt: TGTGCCAGCAGCCAGCGAGGGGGCGCCTATAATTCACCCCTCCACTTT
cdr3_aa: CASSQRGGAYNSPLHF

clone_size: -
v_call: TRBV28
cdr3_length: 14
d_call: -
j_call: TRBJ1-3
cdr3_nt: TGTGCCAGCAGTTTACTTTCTGTGGGAAACACCATATATTTT
cdr3_aa: CASSLLSVGNTIYF

clone_size: -
v_call: TRBV29-1
cdr3_length: 17
d_call: -
j_call: TRBJ1-5
cdr3_nt: TGCAGCGTTCTCCACTCTCCCCGGGGGGCAGGAGGTCAGCCCCAGCATTTT
cdr3_aa: CSVLHSPRGAGGQPQHF

clone_size: -
v_call: TRBV5-8
cdr3_length: 16
d_call: TRBD2
j_call: TRBJ2-3
cdr3_nt: TGTGCCAGCAGCCTCGGACTAGCGGGGGGGCAAGATACGCAGTATTTT
cdr3_aa: CASSLGLAGGQDTQYF

clone_size: few
v_call: TRBV19
cdr3_length: 13
d_call: TRBD1
j_call: TRBJ1-5
cdr3_nt: TGTGCCAGTTCGGGACAGGTCAATCAGCCCCAGCATTTT
cdr3_aa: CASSGQVNQPQHF

clone_size: -
v_call: TRBV5-1
cdr3_length: 16
d_call: -
j_call: TRBJ2-5
cdr3_nt: TGCGCCAGCAGCCTAGGACAGGGAGGGGATCAAGAGACCCAGTACTTC
cdr3_aa: CASSLGQGGDQETQYF

clone_size: few
v_call: TRBV28
cdr3_length: 12
d_call: -
j_call: TRBJ1-2
cdr3_nt: TGTGCCACATGGGGCAGTTTTGCCGGCTACACCTTC
cdr3_aa: CATWGSFAGYTF

clone_size: -
v_call: TRBV2
cdr3_length: 15
d_call: -
j_call: TRBJ2-2
cdr3_nt: TGTGCCAGCAGCAGAAATGGGGCCAACACCGGGGAGCTGTTTTTT
cdr3_aa: CASSRNGANTGELFF

clone_size: -
v_call: TRBV5-1
cdr3_length: 14
d_call: -
j_call: TRBJ1-1
cdr3_nt: TGCGCCAGCAGCTTGACTTCTAAGAACACTGAAGCTTTCTTT
cdr3_aa: CASSLTSKNTEAFF

clone_size: few
v_call: TRBV2
cdr3_length: 13
d_call: -
j_call: TRBJ1-6
cdr3_nt: TGTGCCAGCAGTGACAGGGGCAATTCACCCCTCCACTTT
cdr3_aa: CASSDRGNSPLHF

clone_size: -
v_call: TRBV18
cdr3_length: 15
d_call: TRBD1
j_call: TRBJ2-1
cdr3_nt: TGTGCCAGCTCACCAGGGACAGCAAGATACAATGAGCAGTTCTTC
cdr3_aa: CASSPGTARYNEQFF

clone_size: -
v_call: TRBV6-5
cdr3_length: 14
d_call: -
j_call: TRBJ2-5
cdr3_nt: TGTGCCAGCATGGGGTACGGGGGTCAAGAGACCCAGTACTTC
cdr3_aa: CASMGYGGQETQYF

clone_size: -
v_call: TRBV15
cdr3_length: 14
d_call: -
j_call: TRBJ1-1
cdr3_nt: TGTGCCACCAGCAGAGGAGAGAGGCAAACTGAAGCTTTCTTT
cdr3_aa: CATSRGERQTEAFF

clone_size: -
v_call: TRBV5-6
cdr3_length: 12
d_call: -
j_call: TRBJ1-2
cdr3_nt: TGTGCCAGCAGCTTCAGAGGGATGGGCTACACCTTC
cdr3_aa: CASSFRGMGYTF

clone_size: -
v_call: TRBV7-9
cdr3_length: 13
d_call: -
j_call: TRBJ2-5
cdr3_nt: TGTGCCAGCAGCTTACAACAGGGAGAGACCCAGTACTTC
cdr3_aa: CASSLQQGETQYF

clone_size: -
v_call: TRBV7-2
cdr3_length: 13
d_call: -
j_call: TRBJ2-3
cdr3_nt: TGTGCCAGCAGCTTAGGCGGGCCCTATACGCAGTATTTT
cdr3_aa: CASSLGGPYTQYF

clone_size: -
v_call: TRBV3-1/TRBV3-2
cdr3_length: 13
d_call: -
j_call: TRBJ1-2
cdr3_nt: TGTGCCAGCAGCCACCTTCGGGATTATGGCTACACCTTC
cdr3_aa: CASSHLRDYGYTF

clone_size: -
v_call: TRBV2
cdr3_length: 15
d_call: TRBD1
j_call: TRBJ1-3
cdr3_nt: TGTGCCAGCACCTGGGACAGGGGTTCTGGAAACACCATATATTTT
cdr3_aa: CASTWDRGSGNTIYF

clone_size: once
v_call: TRBV12-2
cdr3_length: 16
d_call: -
j_call: TRBJ2-1
cdr3_nt: TGTGCAAGTCGCCAAGACTGGAGCAGCTCCTACAATGAGCAGTTCTTC
cdr3_aa: CASRQDWSSSYNEQFF

clone_size: few
v_call: TRBV5-1
cdr3_length: 15
d_call: -
j_call: TRBJ1-5
cdr3_nt: TGCGCCAGCAGCTTGGAGGGGCAGAGCAATCAGCCCCAGCATTTT
cdr3_aa: CASSLEGQSNQPQHF

clone_size: -
v_call: TRBV13
cdr3_length: 13
d_call: -
j_call: TRBJ2-1
cdr3_nt: TGTGCCAGCAGCTCTCCGTGGGGGGATGAGCAGTTCTTC
cdr3_aa: CASSSPWGDEQFF

clone_size: -
v_call: TRBV6-5
cdr3_length: 15
d_call: TRBD1
j_call: TRBJ1-1
cdr3_nt: TGTGCCAGCAGAGAGGGACAGCCAACTACCGAGGAAGCTTTCTTT
cdr3_aa: CASREGQPTTEEAFF

clone_size: -
v_call: TRBV7-8
cdr3_length: 14
d_call: TRBD1
j_call: TRBJ2-7
cdr3_nt: TGTGCCAGCAGCACGGGACAGGGGACGTACGAGCAGTACTTC
cdr3_aa: CASSTGQGTYEQYF

clone_size: -
v_call: TRBV25-1
cdr3_length: 16
d_call: TRBD1
j_call: TRBJ2-2
cdr3_nt: TGTGCCAGCAGTGTACCCGGGACAGGGAACACCGGGGAGCTGTTTTTT
cdr3_aa: CASSVPGTGNTGELFF

clone_size: -
v_call: TRBV7-9
cdr3_length: 14
d_call: -
j_call: TRBJ2-7
cdr3_nt: TGTGCCAGCAGCTTAGGTCCGACTCCCTACGAGCAGTACTTC
cdr3_aa: CASSLGPTPYEQYF

clone_size: -
v_call: TRBV7-8
cdr3_length: 16
d_call: TRBD1
j_call: TRBJ1-3
cdr3_nt: TGTGCCAGCAGCTCCCTCTACAGGGGCGCTGGAAACACCATATATTTT
cdr3_aa: CASSSLYRGAGNTIYF

clone_size: -
v_call: TRBV28
cdr3_length: 16
d_call: TRBD1
j_call: TRBJ2-3
cdr3_nt: TGTGCCAGCAGGGCTGACAGGGGCCGGGGAAAAGATACGCAGTATTTT
cdr3_aa: CASRADRGRGKDTQYF

clone_size: -
v_call: TRBV28
cdr3_length: 17
d_call: -
j_call: TRBJ1-1
cdr3_nt: TGTGCCAGCACCTCGGGTTTCAAGAGACGGGTGAACACTGAAGCTTTCTTT
cdr3_aa: CASTSGFKRRVNTEAFF

clone_size: once
v_call: TRBV5-6
cdr3_length: 12
d_call: -
j_call: TRBJ1-1
cdr3_nt: TGTGCCAGCACGGGGGTGGGGAGGGAAGCTTTCTTT
cdr3_aa: CASTGVGREAFF

clone_size: -
v_call: TRBV5-5
cdr3_length: 15
d_call: TRBD1
j_call: TRBJ1-2
cdr3_nt: TGTGCCACCATCCCGGGACAGGGAACTAACTATGGCTACACCTTC
cdr3_aa: CATIPGQGTNYGYTF

clone_size: -
v_call: TRBV5-1
cdr3_length: 14
d_call: TRBD1
j_call: TRBJ1-4
cdr3_nt: TGCGCCAGCAGCTCAGGACAGGGGCAGGAAAAACTGTTTTTT
cdr3_aa: CASSSGQGQEKLFF

clone_size: -
v_call: TRBV7-2
cdr3_length: 14
d_call: TRBD1
j_call: TRBJ1-1
cdr3_nt: TGTGCCAGCAGCTCCGGACAGGGGACGGCTGAAGCTTTCTTT
cdr3_aa: CASSSGQGTAEAFF

clone_size: -
v_call: TRBV6-2/TRBV6-3
cdr3_length: 16
d_call: -
j_call: TRBJ1-5
cdr3_nt: TGTGCCAGCAGTTACTCGACCATCGGAGGACGTCAGCCCCAGCATTTT
cdr3_aa: CASSYSTIGGRQPQHF

clone_size: -
v_call: TRBV7-9
cdr3_length: 13
d_call: -
j_call: TRBJ1-4
cdr3_nt: TGTGCCAGCAGCCCACGAAGTGATCCGGTGTTGTTTTTT
cdr3_aa: CASSPRSDPVLFF

clone_size: -
v_call: TRBV11-3
cdr3_length: 14
d_call: TRBD1
j_call: TRBJ1-1
cdr3_nt: TGTGCCAGCAGCACACGGGGGACAGGGGCAATGCTTTTCTTT
cdr3_aa: CASSTRGTGAMLFF

clone_size: once
v_call: TRBV19
cdr3_length: 15
d_call: TRBD1
j_call: TRBJ2-5
cdr3_nt: TGTGCCAGTAGTGGGGGGACAGGGGGCTTGAAGACCCAGTACTTC
cdr3_aa: CASSGGTGGLKTQYF

clone_size: -
v_call: TRBV2
cdr3_length: 14
d_call: TRBD1
j_call: TRBJ1-5
cdr3_nt: TGTGCCAGCCGAGAGGACAGGGGATATCAGCCCCAGCATTTT
cdr3_aa: CASREDRGYQPQHF

clone_size: -
v_call: TRBV20-1
cdr3_length: 13
d_call: TRBD1
j_call: TRBJ1-2
cdr3_nt: TGCAGTGCTAATGACAGGGCTAACTATGGCTACACCTTC
cdr3_aa: CSANDRANYGYTF

clone_size: -
v_call: TRBV7-2
cdr3_length: 14
d_call: -
j_call: TRBJ1-6
cdr3_nt: TGTGCCAGCAGGGCAGGAAGGTTTGCGTCACCCCTCCACTTT
cdr3_aa: CASRAGRFASPLHF

clone_size: -
v_call: TRBV5-4
cdr3_length: 16
d_call: -
j_call: TRBJ2-2
cdr3_nt: TGTGCCAGCAGCTCGAAAACAGGGACGGACACCGGGGAGCTGTTTTTT
cdr3_aa: CASSSKTGTDTGELFF

clone_size: -
v_call: TRBV5-1
cdr3_length: 11
d_call: -
j_call: TRBJ1-1
cdr3_nt: TGCGCCAGCAGCTTATCCGGGGTAGCTTTCTTT
cdr3_aa: CASSLSGVAFF

clone_size: -
v_call: TRBV6-5
cdr3_length: 15
d_call: TRBD1
j_call: TRBJ1-5
cdr3_nt: TGTGCCAGCAGTTACACCAGGGGGATCGATCAGCCCCAGCATTTT
cdr3_aa: CASSYTRGIDQPQHF

clone_size: -
v_call: TRBV11-2
cdr3_length: 13
d_call: TRBD1
j_call: TRBJ1-1
cdr3_nt: TGTGCCAGCAGCTTGCGGACAGGCGCTGAAGCTTTCTTT
cdr3_aa: CASSLRTGAEAFF